This T cell receptor beta chain was found in a study of technical replicates of blood from a handful of donors. Using immunoSEQ multiplex PCR, the repertoire was profiled, and TCRdb retains in-frame clones only, with some absent. The profile shows over 30,000 clones, around 94% of them singletons. The V end was cut by 5 bases, the J end by 3 bases, with 17 bases between. Per germline, CDR1 SGHTA and CDR2 FQGNSA. This CDR3 has 15 amino acids. The J gene is TRBJ2-7, the V gene TRBV7-2, with a weak D call TRBD1 (6 bases). This clonotype was sampled from a human donor in good health. Some clones in this sample may be carry-over from other donors' samples. Sequencing was done on a sample of PBMCs. CDR3 loop: CASSPTGTLDYEQYF. The CDR3 region has the DNA TGTGCCAGCAGCCCTACCGGGACATTGGACTACGAGCAGTACTTC.